This T cell receptor (beta chain) was observed in a study of blood T cell repertoires in COVID-19. Turning to the study itself: Italy, Spain and the United States were the sources of the convalescent and acute COVID-19 samples. The cDNA or gDNA used as material had been derived from T cells, B-cell-depleted T cells, or PBMCs.

Assay: immunoSEQ multiplex PCR; the TCRdb copy retains only in-frame clones and omits some. In the table there are tens of thousands of clones, 70% to 90% of which are singletons. Source material: peripheral blood. The sequence derives from an elderly woman with active or convalescent COVID-19.

The CDR3 region is CASSQEAFPSSNSPLHF. The CDR3 nucleotides read TGCGCCAGCAGCCAAGAGGCCTTCCCATCGTCCAATTCACCCCTCCACTTT. The V gene is TRBV4-3, the J gene TRBJ1-6; D not resolved. Between the trimmed V and J ends, which lost 0 bases and 7 bases, there was a span of 16 bases. CDR1 LGHNA and CDR2 YSLEER come from the germline V gene. CDR3 length equals 17 residues.